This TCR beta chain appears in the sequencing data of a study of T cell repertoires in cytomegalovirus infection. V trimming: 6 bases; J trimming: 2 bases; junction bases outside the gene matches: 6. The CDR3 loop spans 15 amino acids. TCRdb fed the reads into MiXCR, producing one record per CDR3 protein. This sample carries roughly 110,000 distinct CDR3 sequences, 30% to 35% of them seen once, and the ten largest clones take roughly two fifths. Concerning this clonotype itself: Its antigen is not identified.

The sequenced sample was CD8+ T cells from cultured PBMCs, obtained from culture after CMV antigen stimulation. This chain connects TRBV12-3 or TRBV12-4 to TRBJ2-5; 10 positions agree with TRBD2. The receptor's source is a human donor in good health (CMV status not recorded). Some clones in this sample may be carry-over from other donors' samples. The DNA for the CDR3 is TGTGCCAGCAGGACGGGACTAGCGTCTCAAGAGACCCAGTACTTC. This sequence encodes CASRTGLASQETQYF.